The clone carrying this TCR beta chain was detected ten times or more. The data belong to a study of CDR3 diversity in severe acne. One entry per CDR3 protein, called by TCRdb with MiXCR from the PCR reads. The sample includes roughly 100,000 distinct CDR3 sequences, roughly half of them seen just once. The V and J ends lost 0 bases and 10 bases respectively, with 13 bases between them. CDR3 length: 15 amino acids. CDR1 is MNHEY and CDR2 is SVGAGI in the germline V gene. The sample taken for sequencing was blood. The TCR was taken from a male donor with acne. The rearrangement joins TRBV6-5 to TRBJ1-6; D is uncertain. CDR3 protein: CASSYSMAASSPLHF. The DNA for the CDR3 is TGTGCCAGCAGTTACTCGATGGCAGCCAGCTCACCCCTCCACTTT.